This is a list of T cell receptor beta chains from one sample in a study of blood T cell repertoires in COVID-19. TCRdb's copy holds only in-frame clones and misses some; the assay was immunoSEQ multiplex PCR. The data contain roughly 200,000 clones, about 75% of them singletons. Material for sequencing was peripheral blood. The receptors originated from a woman in her forties or fifties with active or convalescent COVID-19. CDR3s include the opening cysteine and the closing phenylalanine or tryptophan. Each record gives: clone size, V gene, D gene, J gene, CDR3 protein, CDR3 DNA. The D gene is left open where the match is weak. Clone size is given for some rows only: seen once, a few or many times, or a class if the clone is expanded.

.	TRBV25-1	.	TRBJ1-2	CASSESVGSWALYGYTF	TGTGCCAGCAGTGAATCAGTCGGTTCGTGGGCTCTTTATGGCTACACCTTC
.	TRBV7-2	TRBD2	TRBJ2-5	CASRVGTSGEETQYF	TGTGCCAGCAGAGTCGGGACTAGCGGCGAAGAGACCCAGTACTTC
few	TRBV13	.	TRBJ2-1	CASSLPQGRDNEQFF	TGTGCCAGCAGCCTTCCCCAAGGGAGAGACAATGAGCAGTTCTTC
.	TRBV2	.	TRBJ2-5	CASSEALSARGYF	TGTGCCAGCAGTGAAGCGCTTTCGGCGCGGGGATACTTC
few	TRBV7-2	TRBD2	TRBJ2-2	CASSLARGEYTGELFF	TGTGCCAGCAGCTTAGCCCGGGGGGAGTACACCGGGGAGCTGTTTTTT
.	TRBV5-6	.	TRBJ1-2	CASSLNRGGRGYTF	TGTGCCAGCAGCTTGAACCGCGGAGGGAGGGGCTACACCTTC
once	TRBV19	TRBD2	TRBJ2-1	CASPSGGPLNEQFF	TGTGCCAGTCCTAGCGGGGGGCCTCTGAATGAGCAGTTCTTC
.	TRBV13	TRBD2	TRBJ2-7	CASSLRTSGGTYEQYF	TGTGCCAGCAGCCTCAGGACTAGCGGGGGGACCTACGAGCAGTACTTC
.	TRBV15	.	TRBJ1-5	CATSGEPGGNQPQHF	TGTGCCACCAGCGGCGAACCAGGGGGCAATCAGCCCCAGCATTTT
.	TRBV7-2	.	TRBJ1-5	CASSLAGGGGQPQHF	TGTGCCAGCAGCTTAGCCGGGGGAGGAGGACAGCCCCAGCATTTT
.	TRBV14	.	TRBJ1-6	CASSPRRINSPLHF	TGTGCCAGCAGCCCTAGGAGAATAAATTCACCCCTCCACTTT
.	TRBV7-6	TRBD1	TRBJ1-4	CASSLNRGTNEKLFF	TGTGCCAGCAGCTTGAACAGGGGAACTAATGAAAAACTGTTTTTT
.	TRBV28	.	TRBJ1-3	CASSPGKRATIYF	TGTGCCAGCAGCCCGGGAAAACGGGCCACCATATATTTT
few	TRBV7-9	TRBD1	TRBJ2-7	CASSPRTGWNEQYF	TGTGCCAGCAGCCCCCGGACAGGGTGGAACGAGCAGTACTTC